The present entry profiles one T cell receptor (beta chain) with its context. Its antigen is as yet unknown. This sample is part of a study of T-cell reconstitution after alpha-beta-depleted transplantation in children. Study outcomes and limitations: It was newly produced T cells that mostly accounted for T-cell counts and diversity one year after transplant. Several patients had high TCRbeta diversity at day 60; it came from surviving recipient T cells and thymic progenitors. Several hundred expanded graft clones reportedly gave rise to the alpha-beta T cells present about two months after transplant.

Molecular barcoding with unique molecular identifiers was used for the TCRbeta library. Each CDR3 protein gets one entry after TCRdb re-called the PCR reads with MiXCR. Altogether 200,000 to 300,000 distinct CDR3 sequences are present, more than 20% being singletons, with the ten largest covering roughly 2.5%. The CDR3 is made up of 17 amino acids. V was pared by 1 base and J by 3 bases, with 16 bases between. This TCR derives from a girl aged 2 to 10 with Fanconi anemia, due to receive a stem cell transplant. The sample here was PBMCs, taken before TCRalphabeta/CD19-depleted stem cell transplant. The chain has TRBV12-3 or TRBV12-4 and TRBJ1-5, with D unresolved. The CDR3 region has the DNA TGTGCCAGCAGTTTAGGGGTAGGTGGGTCTAACAATCAGCCCCAGCATTTT. Translating it yields CASSLGVGGSNNQPQHF.